This TCR beta chain came from a study of cytomegalovirus exposure and HLA in healthy donors. Generated by immunoSEQ multiplex PCR, the TCRdb table keeps only in-frame clones and is missing some. The sample has 110,000 or so clones; 70% to 90% are singletons. Sample share makes this clone large (0.1 to 1%). This CDR3 region has 18 residues. Between the trimmed V and J ends, which lost 4 bases and 2 bases, there was a span of 21 bases. The germline gives CDR1 MGHDK, CDR2 SYGVNS. The chain uses TRBV25-1 and TRBJ1-5; tentative D call: TRBD1 (5 bases). The origin of this receptor is a woman younger than 30 in good health and CMV-seronegative. Input material: PBMCs. CDR3 sequence: CASSGDGAGKERNQPQHF. The CDR3 DNA follows: TGTGCCAGCAGTGGTGATGGGGCAGGGAAGGAACGCAATCAGCCCCAGCATTTT.